Given below is one TCR beta chain in context. Its antigen is not identified. This specimen belongs to a study of cytomegalovirus exposure and HLA in healthy donors. The wider study: The roughly 100 million unique TCR beta sequences, from around 200 million T cells, were found by an earlier analysis.

Germline loops: CDR1 MNHEY, CDR2 SMNVEV (reference sequence). V was pared by 3 bases and J by 2 bases, with 11 bases between. This CDR3 spans 14 amino acids. The PCR had 60 Vbeta and 13 Jbeta primers. Assay: immunoSEQ multiplex PCR; the TCRdb copy retains only in-frame clones and omits some. The sample consists of approximately 180,000 clones, nearly 80% of them appearing once. Study-wide results and limits: Among donors in an Asian-associated ancestry cluster, a later analysis reportedly found fewer N-insertions than the roughly 610-donor mean. 87-base-pair reads could not separate some V segments, including TRBV6-2 and TRBV6-3.

The TCR was taken from a man between 40 and 49 years old in good health and CMV-seropositive. V usage is TRBV27 and J usage is TRBJ2-7, with D perhaps matching TRBD1 (6 bases). Sequencing was performed on PBMCs. In DNA form, the CDR3 reads TGTGCCAGCAGTTTCGGACAGAATACCTACGAGCAGTACTTC. Translated: CASSFGQNTYEQYF.